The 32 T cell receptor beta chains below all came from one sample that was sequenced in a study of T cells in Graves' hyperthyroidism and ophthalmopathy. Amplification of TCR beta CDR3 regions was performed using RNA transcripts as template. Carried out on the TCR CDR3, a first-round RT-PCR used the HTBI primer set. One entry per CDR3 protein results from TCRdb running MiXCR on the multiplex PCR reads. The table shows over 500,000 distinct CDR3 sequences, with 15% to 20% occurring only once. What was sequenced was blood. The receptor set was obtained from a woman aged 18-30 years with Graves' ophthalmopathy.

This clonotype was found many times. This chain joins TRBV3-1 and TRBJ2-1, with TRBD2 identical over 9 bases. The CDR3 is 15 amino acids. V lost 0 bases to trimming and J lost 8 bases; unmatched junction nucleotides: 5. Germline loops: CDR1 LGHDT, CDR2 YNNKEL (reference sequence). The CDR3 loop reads CASSQDLAGWDEQFF. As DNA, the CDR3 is TGTGCCAGCAGCCAAGATCTAGCGGGATGGGATGAGCAGTTCTTC.

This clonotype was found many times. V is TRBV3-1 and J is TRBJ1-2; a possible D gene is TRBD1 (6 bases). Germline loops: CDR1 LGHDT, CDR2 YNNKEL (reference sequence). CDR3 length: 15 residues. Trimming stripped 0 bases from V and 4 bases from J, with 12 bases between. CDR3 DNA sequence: TGTGCCAGCAGCCAAGATGGGGGGGCTGGCTATGGCTACACCTTC. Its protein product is CASSQDGGAGYGYTF.

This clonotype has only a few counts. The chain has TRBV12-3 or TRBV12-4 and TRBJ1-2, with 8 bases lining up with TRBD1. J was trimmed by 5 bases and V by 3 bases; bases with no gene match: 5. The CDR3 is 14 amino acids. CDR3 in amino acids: CASSFARGLYGYTF. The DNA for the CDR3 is TGTGCCAGCAGTTTTGCCAGGGGGCTTTATGGCTACACCTTC.

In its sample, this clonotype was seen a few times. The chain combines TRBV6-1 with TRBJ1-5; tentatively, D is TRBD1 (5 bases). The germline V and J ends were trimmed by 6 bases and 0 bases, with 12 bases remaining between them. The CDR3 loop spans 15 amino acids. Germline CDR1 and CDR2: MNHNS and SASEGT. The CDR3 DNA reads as TGTGCCAGCAGGAAGACAGCTTATAGCAATCAGCCCCAGCATTTT. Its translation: CASRKTAYSNQPQHF.

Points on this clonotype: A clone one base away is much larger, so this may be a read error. The CDR3 reads CTSSQGGDEQYF. CDR3 in DNA: TGTACCAGCAGCCAGGGGGGGGACGAGCAGTACTTC. The chain recombines TRBV13 with TRBJ2-7; D is tentatively TRBD1 or TRBD2 (7 bases each). From germline, CDR1 is PRHDT and CDR2 FYEKMQ (reference sequence). The CDR3 loop spans 12 amino acids.

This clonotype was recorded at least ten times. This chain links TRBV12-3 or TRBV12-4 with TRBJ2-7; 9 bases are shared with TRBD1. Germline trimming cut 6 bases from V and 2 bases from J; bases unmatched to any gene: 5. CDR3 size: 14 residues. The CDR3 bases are TGTGCCAGCAGGAGGGACAGGGAGACCTACGAGCAGTACTTC. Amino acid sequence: CASRRDRETYEQYF.

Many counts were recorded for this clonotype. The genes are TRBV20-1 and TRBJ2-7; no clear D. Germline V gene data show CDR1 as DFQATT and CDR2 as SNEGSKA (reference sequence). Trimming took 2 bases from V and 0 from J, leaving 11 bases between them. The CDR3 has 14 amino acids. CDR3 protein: CSARPPLSSYEQYF. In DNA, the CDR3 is TGCAGTGCTAGACCCCCGCTAAGCTCCTACGAGCAGTACTTC.

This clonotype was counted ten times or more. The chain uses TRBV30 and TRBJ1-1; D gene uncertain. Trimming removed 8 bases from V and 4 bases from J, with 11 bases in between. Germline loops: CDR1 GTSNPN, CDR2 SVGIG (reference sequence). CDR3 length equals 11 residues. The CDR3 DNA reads TGTGCCGGAGGGCTGACCACTGAAGCTTTCTTT. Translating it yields CAGGLTTEAFF.

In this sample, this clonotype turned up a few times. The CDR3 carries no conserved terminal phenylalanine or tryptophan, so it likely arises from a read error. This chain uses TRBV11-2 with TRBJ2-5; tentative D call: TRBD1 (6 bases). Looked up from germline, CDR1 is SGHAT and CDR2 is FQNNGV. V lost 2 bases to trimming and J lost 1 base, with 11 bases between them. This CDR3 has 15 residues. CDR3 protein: CASSLNPQGQETQYS. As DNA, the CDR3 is TGTGCCAGCAGCTTAAACCCACAGGGCCAAGAGACCCAGTACTCC.

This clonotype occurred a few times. CDR3 DNA sequence: TGTGCCTGGAGTCAAACCGGGACACAGAACTCTGGAAACACCATATATTTT. Translation gives CAWSQTGTQNSGNTIYF. V usage is TRBV30 and J usage is TRBJ1-3, with D possibly matching TRBD1 (6 bases). V was clipped by 2 bases and J by 0 bases, with 17 bases between them. CDR3 size: 17 residues. Germline-derived CDR1 and CDR2 are GTSNPN and SVGIG (reference sequence).

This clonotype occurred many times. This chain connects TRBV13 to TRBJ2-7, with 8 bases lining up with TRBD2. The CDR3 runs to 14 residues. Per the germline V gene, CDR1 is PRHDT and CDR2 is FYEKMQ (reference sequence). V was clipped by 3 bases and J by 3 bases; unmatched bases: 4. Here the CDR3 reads CASSLGLGDYEQYF. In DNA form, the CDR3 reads TGTGCCAGCAGCTTGGGACTAGGAGACTACGAGCAGTACTTC.

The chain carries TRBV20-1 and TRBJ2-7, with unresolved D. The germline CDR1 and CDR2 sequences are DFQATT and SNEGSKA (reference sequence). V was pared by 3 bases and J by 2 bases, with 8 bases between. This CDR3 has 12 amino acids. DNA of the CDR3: TGCAGTGCTAGCGTTACAGCCTACGAGCAGTACTTC. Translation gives CSASVTAYEQYF.

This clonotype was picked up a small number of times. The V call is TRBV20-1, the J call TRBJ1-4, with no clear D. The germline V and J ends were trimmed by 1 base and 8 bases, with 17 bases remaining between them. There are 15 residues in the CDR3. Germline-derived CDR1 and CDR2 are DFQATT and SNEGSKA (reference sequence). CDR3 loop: CSARVSGRTREKLFF. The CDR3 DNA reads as TGCAGTGCTAGAGTAAGCGGGAGAACTCGAGAAAAACTGTTTTTT.

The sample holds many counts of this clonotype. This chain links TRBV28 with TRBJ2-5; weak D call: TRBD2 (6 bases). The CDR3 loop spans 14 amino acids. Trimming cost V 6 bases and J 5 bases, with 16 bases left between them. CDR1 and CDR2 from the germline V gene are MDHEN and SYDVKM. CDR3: CASSGPIRGETQYF. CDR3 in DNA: TGTGCCAGCAGCGGACCCATACGGGGGGAGACCCAGTACTTC. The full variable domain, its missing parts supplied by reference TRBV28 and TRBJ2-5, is DVKVTQSSRYLVKRTGEKVFLECVQDMDHENMFWYRQDPGLGLRLIYFSYDVKMKEKGDIPEGYSVSREKKERFSLILESASTNQTSMYLCASSGPIRGETQYFGPGTRLLVL.

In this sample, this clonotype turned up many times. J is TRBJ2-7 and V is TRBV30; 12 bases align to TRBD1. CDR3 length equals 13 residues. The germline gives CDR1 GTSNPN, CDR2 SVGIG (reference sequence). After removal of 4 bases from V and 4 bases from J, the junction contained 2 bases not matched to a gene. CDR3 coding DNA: TGTGCCTGGATGGGACAGGGGGCTTACGAGCAGTACTTC. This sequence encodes CAWMGQGAYEQYF.

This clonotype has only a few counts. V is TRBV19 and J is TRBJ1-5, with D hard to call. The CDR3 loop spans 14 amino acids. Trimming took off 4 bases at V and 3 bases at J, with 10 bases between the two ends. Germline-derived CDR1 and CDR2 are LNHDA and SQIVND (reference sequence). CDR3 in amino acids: CASSRQYDNQPQHF. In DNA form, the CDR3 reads TGTGCCAGTAGTAGGCAGTACGACAATCAGCCCCAGCATTTT.

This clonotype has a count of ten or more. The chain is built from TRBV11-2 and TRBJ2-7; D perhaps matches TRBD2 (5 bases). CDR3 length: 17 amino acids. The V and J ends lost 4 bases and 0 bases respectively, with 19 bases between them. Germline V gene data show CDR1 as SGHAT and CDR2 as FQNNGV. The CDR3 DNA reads TGTGCCAGCAGCTCGCAAGAGGGTGGAGAAAGCTCCTACGAGCAGTACTTC. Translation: CASSSQEGGESSYEQYF.

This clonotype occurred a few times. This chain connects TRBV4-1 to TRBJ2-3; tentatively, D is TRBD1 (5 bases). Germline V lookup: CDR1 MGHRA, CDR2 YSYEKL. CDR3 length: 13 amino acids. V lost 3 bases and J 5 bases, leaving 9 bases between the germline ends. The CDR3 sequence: CASSHPRGDTQYF. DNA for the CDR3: TGCGCCAGCAGCCACCCTAGGGGAGATACGCAGTATTTT.

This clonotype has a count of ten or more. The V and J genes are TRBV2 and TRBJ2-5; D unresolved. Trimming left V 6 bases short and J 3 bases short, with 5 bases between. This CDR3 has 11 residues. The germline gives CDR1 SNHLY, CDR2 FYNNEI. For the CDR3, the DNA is TGTGCCAGCAGCGTAAAAGAGACCCAGTACTTC. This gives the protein CASSVKETQYF.

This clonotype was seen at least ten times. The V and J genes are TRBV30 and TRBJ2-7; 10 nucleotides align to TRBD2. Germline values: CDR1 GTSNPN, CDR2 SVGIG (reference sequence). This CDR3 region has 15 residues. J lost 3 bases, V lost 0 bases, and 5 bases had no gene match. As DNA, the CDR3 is TGTGCCTGGAGTGTACCGAGGACTAGCGGCTACGAGCAGTACTTC. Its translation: CAWSVPRTSGYEQYF.

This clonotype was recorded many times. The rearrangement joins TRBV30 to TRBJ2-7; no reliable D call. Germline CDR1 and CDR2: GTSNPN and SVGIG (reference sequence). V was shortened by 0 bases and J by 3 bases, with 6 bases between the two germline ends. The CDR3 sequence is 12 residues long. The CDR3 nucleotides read TGTGCCTGGAGTGTCAACGGCTACGAGCAGTACTTC. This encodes CAWSVNGYEQYF.

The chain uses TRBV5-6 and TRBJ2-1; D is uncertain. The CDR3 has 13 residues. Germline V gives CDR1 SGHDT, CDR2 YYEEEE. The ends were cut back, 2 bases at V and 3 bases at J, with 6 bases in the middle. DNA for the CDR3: TGTGCCAGCAGCTTTGCCAGCTACAATGAGCAGTTCTTC. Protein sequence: CASSFASYNEQFF. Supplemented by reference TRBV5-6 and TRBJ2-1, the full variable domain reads DAGVTQSPTHLIKTRGQQVTLRCSPKSGHDTVSWYQQALGQGPQFIFQYYEEEERQRGNFPDRFSGHQFPNYSSELNVNALLLGDSALYLCASSFASYNEQFFGPGTRLTVL.

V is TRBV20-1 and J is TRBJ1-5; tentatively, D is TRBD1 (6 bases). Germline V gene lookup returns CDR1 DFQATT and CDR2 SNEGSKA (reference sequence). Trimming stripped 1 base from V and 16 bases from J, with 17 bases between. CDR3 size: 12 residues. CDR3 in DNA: TGCAGTGCTAGAGGGAGGGGGGGGTCCGAACATTTT. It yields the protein CSARGRGGSEHF.

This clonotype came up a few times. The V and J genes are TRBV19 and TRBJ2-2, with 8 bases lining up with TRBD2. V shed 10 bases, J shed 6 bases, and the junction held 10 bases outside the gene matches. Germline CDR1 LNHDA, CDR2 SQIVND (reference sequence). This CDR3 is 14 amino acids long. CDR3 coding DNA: TGTGCCACTAGGGGAGCGGGAGAAGCCGGGGAGCTGTTTTTT. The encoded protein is CATRGAGEAGELFF.

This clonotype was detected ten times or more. The CDR3 DNA reads TGTGCCTGGAGTGTAGTACGCAATGAAGCTTTCTTT. Its protein is CAWSVVRNEAFF. The genes are TRBV30 and TRBJ1-1; D not certain. Trimming pared 0 bases from V and 7 bases from J, leaving 9 bases between. Looked up from germline, CDR1 is GTSNPN and CDR2 is SVGIG (reference sequence). The CDR3 consists of 12 residues.

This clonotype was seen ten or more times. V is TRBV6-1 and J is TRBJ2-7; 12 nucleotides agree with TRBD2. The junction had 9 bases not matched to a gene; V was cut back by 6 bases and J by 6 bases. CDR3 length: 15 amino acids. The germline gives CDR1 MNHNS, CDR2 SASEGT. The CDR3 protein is CASSRETSGGPEQYF. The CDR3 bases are TGTGCCAGCAGCCGAGAGACTAGCGGGGGCCCCGAGCAGTACTTC.

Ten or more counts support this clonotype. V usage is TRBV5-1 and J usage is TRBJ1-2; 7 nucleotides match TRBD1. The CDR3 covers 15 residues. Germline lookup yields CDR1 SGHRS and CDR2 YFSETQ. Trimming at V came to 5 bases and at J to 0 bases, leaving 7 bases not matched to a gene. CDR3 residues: CASSITGEANYGYTF. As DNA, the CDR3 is TGCGCCAGCAGTATAACAGGGGAGGCTAACTATGGCTACACCTTC.

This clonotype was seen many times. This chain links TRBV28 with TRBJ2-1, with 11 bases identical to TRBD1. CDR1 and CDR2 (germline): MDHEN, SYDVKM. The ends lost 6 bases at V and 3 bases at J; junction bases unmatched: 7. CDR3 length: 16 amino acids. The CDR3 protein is CASRYGQGAVYNEQFF. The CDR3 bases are TGTGCCAGCAGATACGGACAGGGGGCTGTCTACAATGAGCAGTTCTTC.

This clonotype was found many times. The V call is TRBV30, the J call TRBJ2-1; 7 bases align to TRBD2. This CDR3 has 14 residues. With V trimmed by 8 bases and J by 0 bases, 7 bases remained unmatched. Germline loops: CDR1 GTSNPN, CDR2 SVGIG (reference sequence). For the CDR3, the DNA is TGTGCCGGTGTGCGCGGGAGCTCCTACAATGAGCAGTTCTTC. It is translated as CAGVRGSSYNEQFF. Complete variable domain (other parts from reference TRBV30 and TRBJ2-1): SQTIHQWPATLVQPVGSPLSLECTVEGTSNPNLYWYRQAAGRGLQLLFYSVGIGQISSEVPQNLSASRPQDRQFILSSKKLLLSDSGFYLCAGVRGSSYNEQFFGPGTRLTVL.

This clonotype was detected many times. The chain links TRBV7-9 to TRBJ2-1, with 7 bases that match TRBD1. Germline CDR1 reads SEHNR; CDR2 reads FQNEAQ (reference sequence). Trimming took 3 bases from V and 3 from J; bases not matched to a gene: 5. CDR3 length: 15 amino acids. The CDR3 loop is CASSFEAGGYNEQFF. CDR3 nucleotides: TGTGCCAGCAGCTTCGAGGCAGGGGGCTACAATGAGCAGTTCTTC.

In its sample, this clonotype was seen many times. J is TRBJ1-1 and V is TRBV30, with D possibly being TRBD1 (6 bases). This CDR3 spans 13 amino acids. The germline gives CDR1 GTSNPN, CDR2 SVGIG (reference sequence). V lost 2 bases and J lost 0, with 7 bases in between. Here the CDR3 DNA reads TGTGCCTGGAGTCAGGGGATGAACACTGAAGCTTTCTTT. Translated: CAWSQGMNTEAFF.

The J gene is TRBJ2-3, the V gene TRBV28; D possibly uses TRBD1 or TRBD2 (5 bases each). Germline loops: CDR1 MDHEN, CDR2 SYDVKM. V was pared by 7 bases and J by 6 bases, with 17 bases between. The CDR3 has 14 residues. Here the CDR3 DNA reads TGTGCCAGCATGGGGGTGATGGGTATCGATACGCAGTATTTT. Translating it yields CASMGVMGIDTQYF.